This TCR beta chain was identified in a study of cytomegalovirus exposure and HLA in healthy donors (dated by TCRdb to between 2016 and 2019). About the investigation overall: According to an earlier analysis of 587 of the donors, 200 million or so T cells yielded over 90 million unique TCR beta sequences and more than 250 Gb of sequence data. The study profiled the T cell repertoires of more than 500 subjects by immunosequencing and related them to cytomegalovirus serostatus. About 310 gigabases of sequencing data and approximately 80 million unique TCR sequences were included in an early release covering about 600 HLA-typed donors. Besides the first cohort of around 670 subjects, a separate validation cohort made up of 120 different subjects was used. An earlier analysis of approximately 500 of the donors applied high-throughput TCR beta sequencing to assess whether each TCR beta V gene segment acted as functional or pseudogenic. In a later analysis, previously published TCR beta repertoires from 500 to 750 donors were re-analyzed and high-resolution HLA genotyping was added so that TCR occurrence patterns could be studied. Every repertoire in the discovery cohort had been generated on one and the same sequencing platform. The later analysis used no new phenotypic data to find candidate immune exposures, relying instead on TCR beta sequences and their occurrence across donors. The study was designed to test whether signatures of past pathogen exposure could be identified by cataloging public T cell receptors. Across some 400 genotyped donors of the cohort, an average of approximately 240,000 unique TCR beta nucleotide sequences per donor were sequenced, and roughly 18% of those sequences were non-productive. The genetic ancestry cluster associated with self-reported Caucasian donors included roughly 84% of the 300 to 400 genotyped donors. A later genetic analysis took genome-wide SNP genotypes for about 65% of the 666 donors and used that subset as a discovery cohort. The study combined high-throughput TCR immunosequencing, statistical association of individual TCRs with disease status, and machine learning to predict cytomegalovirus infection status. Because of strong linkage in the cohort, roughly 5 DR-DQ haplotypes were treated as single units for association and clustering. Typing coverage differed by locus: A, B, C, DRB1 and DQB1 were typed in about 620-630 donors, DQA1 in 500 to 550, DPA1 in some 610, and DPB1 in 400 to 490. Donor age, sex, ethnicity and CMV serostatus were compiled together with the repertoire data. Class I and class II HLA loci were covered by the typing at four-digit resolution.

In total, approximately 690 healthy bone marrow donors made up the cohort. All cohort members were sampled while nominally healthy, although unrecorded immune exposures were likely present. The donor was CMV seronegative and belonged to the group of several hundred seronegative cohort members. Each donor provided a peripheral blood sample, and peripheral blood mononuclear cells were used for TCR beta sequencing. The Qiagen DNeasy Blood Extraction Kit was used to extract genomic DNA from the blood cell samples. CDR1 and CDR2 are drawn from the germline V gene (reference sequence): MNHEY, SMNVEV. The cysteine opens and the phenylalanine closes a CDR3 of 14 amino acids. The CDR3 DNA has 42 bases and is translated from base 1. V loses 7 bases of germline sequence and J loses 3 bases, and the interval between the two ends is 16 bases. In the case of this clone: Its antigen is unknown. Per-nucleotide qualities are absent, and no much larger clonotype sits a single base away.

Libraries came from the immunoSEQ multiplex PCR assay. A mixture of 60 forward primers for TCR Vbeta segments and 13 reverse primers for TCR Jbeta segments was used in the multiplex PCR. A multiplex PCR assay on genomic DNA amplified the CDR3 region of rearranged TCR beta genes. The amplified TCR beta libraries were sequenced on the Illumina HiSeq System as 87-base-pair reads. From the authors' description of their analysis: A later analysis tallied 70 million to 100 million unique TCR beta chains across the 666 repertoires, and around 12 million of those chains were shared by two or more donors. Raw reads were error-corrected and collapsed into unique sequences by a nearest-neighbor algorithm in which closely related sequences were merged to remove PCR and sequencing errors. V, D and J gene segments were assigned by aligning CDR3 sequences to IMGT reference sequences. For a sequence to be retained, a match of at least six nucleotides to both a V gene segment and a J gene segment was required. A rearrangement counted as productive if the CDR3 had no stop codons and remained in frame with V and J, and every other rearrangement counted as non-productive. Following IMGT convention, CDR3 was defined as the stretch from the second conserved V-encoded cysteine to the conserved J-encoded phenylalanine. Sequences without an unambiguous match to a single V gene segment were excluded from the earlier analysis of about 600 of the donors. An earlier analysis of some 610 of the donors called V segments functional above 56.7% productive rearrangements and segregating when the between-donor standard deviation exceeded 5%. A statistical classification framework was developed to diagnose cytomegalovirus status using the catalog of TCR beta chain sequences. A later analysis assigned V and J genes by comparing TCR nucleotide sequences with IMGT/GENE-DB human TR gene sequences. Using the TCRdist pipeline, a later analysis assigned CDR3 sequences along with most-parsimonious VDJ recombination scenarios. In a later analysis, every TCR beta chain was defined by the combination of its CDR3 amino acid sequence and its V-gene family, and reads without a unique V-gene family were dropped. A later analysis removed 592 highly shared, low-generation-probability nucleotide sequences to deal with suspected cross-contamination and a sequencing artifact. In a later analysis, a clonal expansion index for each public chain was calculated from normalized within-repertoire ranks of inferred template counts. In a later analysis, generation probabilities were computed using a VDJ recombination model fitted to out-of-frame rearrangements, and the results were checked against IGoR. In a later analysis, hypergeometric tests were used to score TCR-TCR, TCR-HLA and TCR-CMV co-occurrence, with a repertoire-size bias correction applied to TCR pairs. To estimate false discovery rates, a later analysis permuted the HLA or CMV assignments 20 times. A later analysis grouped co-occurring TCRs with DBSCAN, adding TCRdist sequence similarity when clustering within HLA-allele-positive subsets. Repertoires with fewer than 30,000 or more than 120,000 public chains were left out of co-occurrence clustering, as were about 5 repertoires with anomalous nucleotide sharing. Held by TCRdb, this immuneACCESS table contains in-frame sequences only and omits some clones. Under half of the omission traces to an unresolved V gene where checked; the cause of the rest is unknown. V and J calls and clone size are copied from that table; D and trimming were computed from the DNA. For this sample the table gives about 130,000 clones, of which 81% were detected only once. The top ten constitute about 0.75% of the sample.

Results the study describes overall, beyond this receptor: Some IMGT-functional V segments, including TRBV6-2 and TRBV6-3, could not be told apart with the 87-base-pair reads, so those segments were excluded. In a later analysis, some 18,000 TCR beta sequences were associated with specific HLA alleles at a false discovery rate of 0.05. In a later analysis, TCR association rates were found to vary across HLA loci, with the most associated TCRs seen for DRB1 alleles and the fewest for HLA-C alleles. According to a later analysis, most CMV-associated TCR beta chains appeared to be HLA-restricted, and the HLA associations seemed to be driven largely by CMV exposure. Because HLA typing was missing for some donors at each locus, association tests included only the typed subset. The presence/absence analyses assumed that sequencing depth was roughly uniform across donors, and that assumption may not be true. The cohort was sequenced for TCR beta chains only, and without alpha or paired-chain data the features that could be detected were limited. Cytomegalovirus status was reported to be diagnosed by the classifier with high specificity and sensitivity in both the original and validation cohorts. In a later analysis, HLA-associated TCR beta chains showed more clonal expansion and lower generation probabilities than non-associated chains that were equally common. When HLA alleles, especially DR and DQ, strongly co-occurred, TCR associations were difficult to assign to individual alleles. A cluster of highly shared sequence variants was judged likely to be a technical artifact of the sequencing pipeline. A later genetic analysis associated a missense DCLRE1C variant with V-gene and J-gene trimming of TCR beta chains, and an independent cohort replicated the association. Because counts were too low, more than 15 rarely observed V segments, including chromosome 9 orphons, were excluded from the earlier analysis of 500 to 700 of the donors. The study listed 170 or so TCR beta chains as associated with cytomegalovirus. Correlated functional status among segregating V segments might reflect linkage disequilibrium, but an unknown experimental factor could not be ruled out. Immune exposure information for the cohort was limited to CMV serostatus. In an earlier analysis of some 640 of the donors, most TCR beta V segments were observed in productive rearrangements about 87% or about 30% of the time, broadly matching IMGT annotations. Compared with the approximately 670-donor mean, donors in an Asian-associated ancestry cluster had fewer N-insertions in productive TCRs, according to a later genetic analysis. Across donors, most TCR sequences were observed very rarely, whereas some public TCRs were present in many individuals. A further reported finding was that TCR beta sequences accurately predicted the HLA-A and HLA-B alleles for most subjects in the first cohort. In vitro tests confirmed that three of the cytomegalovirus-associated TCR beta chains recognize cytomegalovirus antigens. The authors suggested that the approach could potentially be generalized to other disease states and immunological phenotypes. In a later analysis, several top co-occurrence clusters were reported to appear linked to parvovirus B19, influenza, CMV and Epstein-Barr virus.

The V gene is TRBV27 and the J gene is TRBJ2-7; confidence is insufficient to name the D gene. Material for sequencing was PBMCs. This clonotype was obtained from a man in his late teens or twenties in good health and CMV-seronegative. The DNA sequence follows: TGTGCCAGCAAGCACCGACAACCAGGCTACGAGCAGTACTTC. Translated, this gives CASKHRQPGYEQYF.